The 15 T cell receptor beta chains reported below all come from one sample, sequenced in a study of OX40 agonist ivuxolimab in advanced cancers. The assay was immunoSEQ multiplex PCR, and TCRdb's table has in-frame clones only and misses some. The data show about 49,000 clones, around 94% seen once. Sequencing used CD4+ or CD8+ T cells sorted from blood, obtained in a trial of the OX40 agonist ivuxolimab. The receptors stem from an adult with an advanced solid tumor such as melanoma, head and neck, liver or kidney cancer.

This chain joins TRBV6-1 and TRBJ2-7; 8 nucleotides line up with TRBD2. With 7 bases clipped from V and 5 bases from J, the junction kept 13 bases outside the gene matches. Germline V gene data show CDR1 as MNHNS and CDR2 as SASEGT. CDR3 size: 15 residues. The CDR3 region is CASKLGGGQLDEQYF. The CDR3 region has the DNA TGTGCCAGCAAACTCGGGGGGGGACAACTGGACGAGCAGTACTTC.

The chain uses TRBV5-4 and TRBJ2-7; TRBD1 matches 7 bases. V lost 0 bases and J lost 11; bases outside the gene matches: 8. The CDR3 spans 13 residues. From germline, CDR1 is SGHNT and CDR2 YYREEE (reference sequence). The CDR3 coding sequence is TGTGCCAGCAGCTTGGGTCTCGAGGGGGCCGAGTACTTC. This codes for CASSLGLEGAEYF.

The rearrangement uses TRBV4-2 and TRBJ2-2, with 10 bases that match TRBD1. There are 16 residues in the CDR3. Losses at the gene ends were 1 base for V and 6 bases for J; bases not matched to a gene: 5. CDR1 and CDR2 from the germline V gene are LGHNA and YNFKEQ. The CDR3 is CASSQGGQGVAGELFF. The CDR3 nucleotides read TGTGCCAGCAGCCAAGGTGGACAGGGGGTCGCCGGGGAGCTGTTTTTT.

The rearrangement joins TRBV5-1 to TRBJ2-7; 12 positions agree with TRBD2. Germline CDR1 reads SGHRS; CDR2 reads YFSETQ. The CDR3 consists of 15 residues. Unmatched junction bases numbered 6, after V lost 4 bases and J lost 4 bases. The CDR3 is CASSEGLAGYYEQYF. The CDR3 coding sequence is TGCGCCAGCAGCGAGGGACTAGCGGGCTATTACGAGCAGTACTTC.

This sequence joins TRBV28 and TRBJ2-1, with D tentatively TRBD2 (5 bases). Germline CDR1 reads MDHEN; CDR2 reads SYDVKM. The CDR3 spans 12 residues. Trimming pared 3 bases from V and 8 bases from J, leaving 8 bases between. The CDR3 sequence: CASSFSGDEQFF. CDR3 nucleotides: TGTGCCAGCAGTTTCAGCGGCGATGAGCAGTTCTTC.

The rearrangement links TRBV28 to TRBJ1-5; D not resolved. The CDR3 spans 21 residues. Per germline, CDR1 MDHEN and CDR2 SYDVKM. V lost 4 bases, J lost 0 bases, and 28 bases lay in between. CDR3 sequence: CASSSWRMPSVLDYSNQPQHF. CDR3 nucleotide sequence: TGTGCCAGCAGTTCATGGAGGATGCCTTCAGTCCTCGATTATAGCAATCAGCCCCAGCATTTT.

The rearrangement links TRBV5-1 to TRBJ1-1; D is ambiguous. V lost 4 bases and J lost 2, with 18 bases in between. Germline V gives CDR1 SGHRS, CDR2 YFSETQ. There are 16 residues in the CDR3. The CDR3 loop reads CASSERSGSPNTEAFF. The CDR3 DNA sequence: TGCGCCAGCAGCGAGAGATCGGGCAGCCCAAACACTGAAGCTTTCTTT.

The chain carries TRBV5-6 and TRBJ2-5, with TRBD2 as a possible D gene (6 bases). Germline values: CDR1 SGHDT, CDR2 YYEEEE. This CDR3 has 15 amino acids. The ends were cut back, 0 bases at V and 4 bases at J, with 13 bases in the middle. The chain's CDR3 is CASSLGTKGGETQYF. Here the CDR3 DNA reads TGTGCCAGCAGCTTGGGGACAAAGGGAGGAGAGACCCAGTACTTC.

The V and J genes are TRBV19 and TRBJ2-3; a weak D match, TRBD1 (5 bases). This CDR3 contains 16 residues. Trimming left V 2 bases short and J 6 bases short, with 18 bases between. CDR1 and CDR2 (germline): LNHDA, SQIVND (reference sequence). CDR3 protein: CASSIRTYQPQDTQYF. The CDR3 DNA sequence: TGTGCCAGTAGTATAAGGACATACCAGCCCCAGGATACGCAGTATTTT.

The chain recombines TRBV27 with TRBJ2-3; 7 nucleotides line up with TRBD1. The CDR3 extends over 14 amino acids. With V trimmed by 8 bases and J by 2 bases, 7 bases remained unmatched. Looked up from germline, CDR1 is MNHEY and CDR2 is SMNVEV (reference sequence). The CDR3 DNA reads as TGTGCCAGCTCCATTGGGACAGTCACAGATACGCAGTATTTT. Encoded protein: CASSIGTVTDTQYF.

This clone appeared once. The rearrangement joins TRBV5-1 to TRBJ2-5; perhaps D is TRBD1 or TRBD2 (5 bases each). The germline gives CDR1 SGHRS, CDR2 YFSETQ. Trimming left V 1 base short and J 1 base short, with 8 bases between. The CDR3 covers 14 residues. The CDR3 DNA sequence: TGCGCCAGCAGCTTGACGGGACCCCAAGAGACCCAGTACTTC. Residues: CASSLTGPQETQYF.

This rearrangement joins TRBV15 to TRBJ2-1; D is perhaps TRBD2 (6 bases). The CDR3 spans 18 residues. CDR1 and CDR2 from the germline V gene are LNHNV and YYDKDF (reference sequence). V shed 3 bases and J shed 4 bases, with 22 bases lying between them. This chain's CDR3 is CATSSFLQAAGLYNEQFF. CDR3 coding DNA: TGTGCCACCAGCAGTTTTTTACAGGCTGCGGGGCTATACAATGAGCAGTTCTTC. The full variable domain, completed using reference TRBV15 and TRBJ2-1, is DAMVIQNPRYQVTQFGKPVTLSCSQTLNHNVMYWYQQKSSQAPKLLFHYYDKDFNNEADTPDNFQSRRPNTSFCFLDIRSPGLGDTAMYLCATSSFLQAAGLYNEQFFGPGTRLTVL.

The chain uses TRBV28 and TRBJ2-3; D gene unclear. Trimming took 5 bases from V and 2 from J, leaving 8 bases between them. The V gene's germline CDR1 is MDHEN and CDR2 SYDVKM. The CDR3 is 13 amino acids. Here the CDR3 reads CASSLPPTDTQYF. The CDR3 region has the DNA TGTGCCAGCAGTCTCCCTCCCACAGATACGCAGTATTTT.

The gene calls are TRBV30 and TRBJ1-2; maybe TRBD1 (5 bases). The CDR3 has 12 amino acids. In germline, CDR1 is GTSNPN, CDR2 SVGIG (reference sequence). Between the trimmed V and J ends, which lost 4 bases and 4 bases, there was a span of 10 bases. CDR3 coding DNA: TGTGCCTGGAATCAGGGTTCCTATGGCTACACCTTC. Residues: CAWNQGSYGYTF.

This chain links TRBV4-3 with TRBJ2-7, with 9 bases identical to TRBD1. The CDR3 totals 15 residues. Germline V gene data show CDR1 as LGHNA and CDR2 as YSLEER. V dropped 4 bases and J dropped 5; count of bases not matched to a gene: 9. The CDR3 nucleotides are TGCGCCAGCAGCCCTCGGGACAGGGAATTCCACGAGCAGTACTTC. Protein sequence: CASSPRDREFHEQYF.